A selection of T cell receptor beta chains follows, all from one sample in a study of CD8+ T cells in alopecia areata. The data were produced by immunoSEQ multiplex PCR, yet TCRdb's version contains in-frame clones alone and is incomplete. Here the sample spans 100,000 to 120,000 clones, 45% to 60% being singletons. Sequencing was carried out using NKG2D-low CD8+ T cells sorted from blood. Receptors were obtained from a human donor with alopecia areata. The CDR3 runs from the conserved cysteine through the conserved F or W. D genes are given only for firm matches. The size of a clone is reported for some rows only, either as once, few or many, or as a class for expanded clones.

J gene,D gene,V gene,clone size,CDR3 protein,CDR3 DNA
TRBJ2-7,NA,TRBV13,NA,CASSLGRGRQYF,TGTGCCAGCAGCCTGGGTCGGGGCCGACAGTACTTC
TRBJ1-5,NA,TRBV4-1,NA,CASSQVRGVQPQHF,TGCGCCAGCAGCCAAGTACGGGGGGTTCAGCCCCAGCATTTT
TRBJ2-7,TRBD1,TRBV6-5,once,CASSLSGGFHEQYF,TGTGCCAGCAGCCTCTCAGGGGGCTTCCACGAGCAGTACTTC
TRBJ2-1,NA,TRBV29-1,NA,CSSNAPGGTEQFF,TGCAGCTCGAACGCCCCGGGTGGGACTGAGCAGTTCTTC
TRBJ2-1,TRBD2,TRBV9,NA,CASSPASGNEQFF,TGTGCCAGCAGCCCCGCTAGCGGCAATGAGCAGTTCTTC
TRBJ1-1,NA,TRBV28,NA,CASSFAMNTEAFF,TGTGCCAGCAGTTTTGCGATGAACACTGAAGCTTTCTTT
TRBJ2-1,NA,TRBV4-2,NA,CASSQDEGGHNEQFF,TGTGCCAGCAGCCAAGATGAGGGAGGTCACAATGAGCAGTTCTTC
TRBJ2-7,NA,TRBV13,NA,CASSPWDGSYEQYF,TGTGCCAGCAGCCCCTGGGACGGATCCTACGAGCAGTACTTC
TRBJ2-3,NA,TRBV4-1,few,CASSQEPADTQYF,TGCGCCAGCAGCCAAGAACCAGCAGATACGCAGTATTTT
TRBJ2-7,NA,TRBV25-1,NA,CASPSQQQQWQQYF,TGTGCCAGCCCATCACAGCAGCAGCAGTGGCAGCAGTACTTC
TRBJ2-7,NA,TRBV28,few,CASSSTRTALPHEQYF,TGTGCCAGCAGTTCAACCCGGACAGCCCTTCCCCACGAGCAGTACTTC
TRBJ2-3,TRBD2,TRBV28,NA,CASSPRFSGAITDTQYF,TGTGCCAGCAGTCCCCGTTTTAGCGGGGCGATCACAGATACGCAGTATTTT
TRBJ2-1,NA,TRBV29-1,NA,CSVGEGGREQFF,TGCAGCGTTGGTGAGGGGGGCCGGGAGCAGTTCTTC
TRBJ2-1,NA,TRBV4-1,NA,CASSQTGSTRYEQFF,TGCGCCAGCAGCCAAACAGGGAGTACGCGGTATGAGCAGTTCTTC
TRBJ1-2,TRBD1,TRBV10-2,NA,CASQGQRNGYTF,TGCGCCAGCCAGGGACAGAGGAATGGCTACACCTTC
TRBJ2-7,NA,TRBV29-1,NA,CSVERGAYEQYF,TGCAGCGTCGAAAGGGGGGCCTACGAGCAGTACTTC
TRBJ1-2,TRBD1,TRBV9,NA,CASSPSQGACTF,TGTGCCAGCAGCCCGTCCCAGGGGGCATGCACCTTC
TRBJ2-7,NA,TRBV27,NA,CASSRRGVSYEQYF,TGTGCCAGCTCTAGACGGGGAGTCTCCTACGAGCAGTACTTC
TRBJ2-7,NA,TRBV6-1,NA,CASDQVYEQYF,TGTGCCAGCGATCAGGTCTACGAGCAGTACTTC
TRBJ2-1,NA,TRBV5-6,NA,CASSLGATWNEQFF,TGTGCCAGCAGCCTTGGAGCGACGTGGAATGAGCAGTTCTTC
TRBJ2-7,NA,TRBV5-1,NA,CASSKASVGTYEQYF,TGCGCCAGCAGCAAGGCCTCGGTGGGAACCTACGAGCAGTACTTC
TRBJ1-5,NA,TRBV28,few,CASSPTAQPQHF,TGTGCCAGCAGCCCGACAGCACAGCCCCAGCATTTT
TRBJ2-7,TRBD1,TRBV2,NA,CASSEDRGRDEQYF,TGTGCCAGCAGTGAGGACAGGGGGCGGGACGAGCAGTACTTC
TRBJ2-7,TRBD1,TRBV7-6,few,CASSLVGQGAREQYF,TGTGCCAGCAGCTTAGTGGGACAGGGGGCCCGGGAGCAGTACTTC
TRBJ2-3,TRBD1,TRBV29-1,NA,CSVEPGTGPLDTQYF,TGCAGCGTTGAACCAGGGACAGGCCCCCTAGATACGCAGTATTTT
TRBJ2-7,NA,TRBV7-6,NA,CASSPSVRSEQYF,TGTGCCAGCAGCCCGTCCGTCAGGTCCGAGCAGTACTTC
TRBJ2-7,NA,TRBV23-1,few,CASSQWEFEDEQYF,TGCGCCAGCAGTCAGTGGGAGTTTGAGGACGAGCAGTACTTC
TRBJ2-7,NA,TRBV27,NA,CASSFYRTSYEQYF,TGTGCCAGCAGTTTTTACCGCACATCCTACGAGCAGTACTTC
TRBJ2-7,NA,TRBV5-4,NA,CASSFLGEQYF,TGTGCCAGCAGCTTCCTTGGCGAGCAGTACTTC
TRBJ2-7,TRBD2,TRBV5-1,NA,CASSLDLAAKYEQYF,TGCGCCAGCAGCTTGGATCTAGCGGCTAAATACGAGCAGTACTTC
TRBJ2-3,TRBD2,TRBV2,few,CAGGTSVTDTQYF,TGTGCCGGCGGGACTAGCGTTACAGATACGCAGTATTTT
TRBJ2-5,NA,TRBV15,NA,CATSKGETQYF,TGTGCCACCAGCAAGGGGGAGACCCAGTACTTC
TRBJ1-5,NA,TRBV27,NA,CASARGEGQPQHF,TGTGCCAGCGCTCGGGGGGAAGGACAGCCCCAGCATTTT
TRBJ2-7,NA,TRBV7-9,NA,CASSYGDATYEQYF,TGTGCCAGCAGCTATGGGGACGCGACCTACGAGCAGTACTTC
TRBJ1-6,NA,TRBV27,few,CASSLTAGEGSSPLHF,TGTGCCAGCAGTTTAACAGCAGGGGAAGGTTCTTCACCCCTCCACTTT
TRBJ2-1,NA,TRBV5-4,NA,CASSLREGRGRNEQFF,TGTGCCAGCAGCTTGCGAGAAGGCAGGGGACGGAATGAGCAGTTCTTC
TRBJ2-7,NA,TRBV4-1,NA,CASSQDPTGSGGEQYF,TGCGCCAGCAGCCAAGATCCGACGGGTTCCGGGGGCGAGCAGTACTTC
TRBJ1-1,TRBD1,TRBV10-1,few,CASSEGTGDEAFF,TGCGCCAGCAGTGAAGGGACAGGGGATGAAGCTTTCTTT
TRBJ1-1,NA,TRBV9,NA,CASSSSPGAAGAFF,TGTGCCAGCAGCTCCTCCCCGGGGGCAGCTGGGGCTTTCTTT
TRBJ1-1,NA,TRBV14,NA,CASSQEWVLTEAFF,TGTGCCAGCAGCCAAGAATGGGTTTTGACTGAAGCTTTCTTT
TRBJ2-2,NA,TRBV5-1,NA,CASSLAGTGELFF,TGCGCCAGCAGCTTGGCCGGCACCGGGGAGCTGTTTTTT
TRBJ2-6,TRBD1,TRBV28,NA,CASSLLRDRVSSGANVLTF,TGTGCCAGCAGTTTGCTCCGGGACAGAGTCTCCTCTGGGGCCAACGTCCTGACTTTC
TRBJ1-5,NA,TRBV27,NA,CASSLFGGSNQPQHF,TGTGCCAGCAGTTTATTCGGAGGGAGCAATCAGCCCCAGCATTTT
TRBJ2-7,NA,TRBV7-2,NA,CASSLIRYEQYF,TGTGCCAGCAGCTTAATCCGATACGAGCAGTACTTC
TRBJ2-7,TRBD1,TRBV28,NA,CASSLDPDRGSSYEQYF,TGTGCCAGCAGTTTAGACCCGGACAGGGGGAGCTCCTACGAGCAGTACTTC
TRBJ2-3,NA,TRBV28,few,CASSFISSPDTQYF,TGTGCCAGCAGTTTTATATCCAGTCCTGATACGCAGTATTTT
TRBJ2-1,TRBD2,TRBV5-1,NA,CASSSSGSGYNEQFF,TGCGCCAGCAGCTCTAGCGGGAGTGGCTACAATGAGCAGTTCTTC
TRBJ2-3,TRBD2,TRBV27,NA,CASSLPGLAGDTDTQYF,TGTGCCAGCAGTTTACCTGGACTAGCGGGAGATACAGATACGCAGTATTTT